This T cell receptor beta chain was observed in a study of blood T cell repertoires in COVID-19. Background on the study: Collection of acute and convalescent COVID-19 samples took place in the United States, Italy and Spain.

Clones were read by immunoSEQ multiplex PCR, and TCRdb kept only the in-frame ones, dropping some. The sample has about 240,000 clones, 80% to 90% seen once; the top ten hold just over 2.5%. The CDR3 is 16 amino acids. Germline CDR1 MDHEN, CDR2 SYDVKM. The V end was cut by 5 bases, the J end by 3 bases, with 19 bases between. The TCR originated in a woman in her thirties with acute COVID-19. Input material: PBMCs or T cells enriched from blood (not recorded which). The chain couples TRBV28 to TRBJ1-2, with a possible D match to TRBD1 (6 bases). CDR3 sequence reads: CASSPVLGHSDYGYTF. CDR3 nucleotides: TGTGCCAGCAGTCCCGTTTTGGGACATTCGGACTATGGCTACACCTTC.